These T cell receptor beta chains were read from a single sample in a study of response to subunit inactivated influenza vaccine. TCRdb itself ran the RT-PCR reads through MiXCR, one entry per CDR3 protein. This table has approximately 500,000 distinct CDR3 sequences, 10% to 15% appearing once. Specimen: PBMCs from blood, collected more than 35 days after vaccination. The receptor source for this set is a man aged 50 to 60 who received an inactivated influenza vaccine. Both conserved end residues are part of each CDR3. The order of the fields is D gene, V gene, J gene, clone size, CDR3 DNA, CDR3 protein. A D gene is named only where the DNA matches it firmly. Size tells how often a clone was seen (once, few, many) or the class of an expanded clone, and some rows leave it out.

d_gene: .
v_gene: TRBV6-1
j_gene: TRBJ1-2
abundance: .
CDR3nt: TGTGCCAGCAGTCCCAACGGGGGAATCTATGGCTACACCTTC
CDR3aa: CASSPNGGIYGYTF

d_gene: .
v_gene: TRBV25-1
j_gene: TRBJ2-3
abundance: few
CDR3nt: TGTGCCACCACCTACGGACTAAGAGATACGCAGTATTTT
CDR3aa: CATTYGLRDTQYF

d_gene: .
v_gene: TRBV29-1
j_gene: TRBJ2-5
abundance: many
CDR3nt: TGCAGCGTTGGGCAGAATCAAGAGACCCAGTACTTC
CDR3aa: CSVGQNQETQYF

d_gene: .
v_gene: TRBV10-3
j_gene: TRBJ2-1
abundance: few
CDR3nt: TGTGCCATCAGTGAGTCGACATACAATGAGCAGTTCTTC
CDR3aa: CAISESTYNEQFF

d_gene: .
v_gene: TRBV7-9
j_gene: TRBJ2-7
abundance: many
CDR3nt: TGTGCCAGCAGCTTCGGCCTACAGCGGCACAGGGACGAGCAGTACTTC
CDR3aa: CASSFGLQRHRDEQYF

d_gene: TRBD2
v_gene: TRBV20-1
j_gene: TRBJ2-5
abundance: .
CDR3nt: TGCAGTGCTAGAGGCTATAGCGGGAGTAGGACACAAGAGACCCAGTACTTC
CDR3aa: CSARGYSGSRTQETQYF

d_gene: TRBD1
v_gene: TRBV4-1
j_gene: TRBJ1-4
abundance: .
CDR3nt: TGCGCCAGCAGCCAACAGGACAGGGGCCCTAATGAAAAACTGTTTTTT
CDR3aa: CASSQQDRGPNEKLFF

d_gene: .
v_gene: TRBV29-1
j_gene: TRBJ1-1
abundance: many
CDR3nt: TGCAGCGTTGATGCCCTCACTGAAGCTTTCTTT
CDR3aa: CSVDALTEAFF

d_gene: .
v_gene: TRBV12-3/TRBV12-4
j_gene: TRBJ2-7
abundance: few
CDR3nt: TGTGCCAGCAGTTCGCCCGTAGGGTACGAGCAGTACTTC
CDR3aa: CASSSPVGYEQYF

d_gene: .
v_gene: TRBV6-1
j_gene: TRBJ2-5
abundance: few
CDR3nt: TGTGCCAGCAAAAGGGCGCAAGAGACCCAGTACTTC
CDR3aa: CASKRAQETQYF

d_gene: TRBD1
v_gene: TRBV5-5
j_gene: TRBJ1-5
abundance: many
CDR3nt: TGTGCCAGCAGCTTGGGGGCCCGGGACAGGGGGAATCAGCCCCAGCATTTT
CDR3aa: CASSLGARDRGNQPQHF

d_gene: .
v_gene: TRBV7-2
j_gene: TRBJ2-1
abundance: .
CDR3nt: TGTGCCAGCAGCCCCCACGGGGGGCACTCCTACAATGAGCAGTTCTTC
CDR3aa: CASSPHGGHSYNEQFF

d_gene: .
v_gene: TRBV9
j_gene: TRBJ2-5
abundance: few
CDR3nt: TGTGCCAGCAGCGTAGGTGAGGGAGGACTCCAAGAGACCCAGTACTTC
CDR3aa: CASSVGEGGLQETQYF

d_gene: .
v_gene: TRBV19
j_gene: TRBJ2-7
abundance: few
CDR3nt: TGTGCCAGTATCACGGGGGGCTGCTCCTACGAGCAGTACTTC
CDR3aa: CASITGGCSYEQYF

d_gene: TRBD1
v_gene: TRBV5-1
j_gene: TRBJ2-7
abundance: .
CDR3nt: TGCGCCAGCAGCCGGGACAGAACCTACTACGAGCAGTACTTC
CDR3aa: CASSRDRTYYEQYF

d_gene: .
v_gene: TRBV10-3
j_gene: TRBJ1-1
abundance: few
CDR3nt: TGTGCCATCAGCCCAAACCCACTCCTAGACACTGAAGCTTTCTTT
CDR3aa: CAISPNPLLDTEAFF

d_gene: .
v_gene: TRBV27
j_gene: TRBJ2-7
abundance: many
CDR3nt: TGTGCCAGCGCAGGGACACCAGCCTACGAGCAGTACTTC
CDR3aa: CASAGTPAYEQYF

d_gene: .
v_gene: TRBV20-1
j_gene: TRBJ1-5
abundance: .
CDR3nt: TGCAGTGCTAGTCCCCAGGGTAACAGCAATCAGCCCCAGCATTTT
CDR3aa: CSASPQGNSNQPQHF

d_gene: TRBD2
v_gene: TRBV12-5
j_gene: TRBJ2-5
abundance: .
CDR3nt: TGTGCTAGTGGTTGGGGGGCTAGCGGGAGGGCCGGGTATGAGACCCAGTACTTC
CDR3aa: CASGWGASGRAGYETQYF

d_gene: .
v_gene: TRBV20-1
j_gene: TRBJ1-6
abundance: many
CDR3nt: TGCAGTGCTAGAGCAGGGATCTCCTATAATTCACCCCTCCACTTT
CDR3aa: CSARAGISYNSPLHF

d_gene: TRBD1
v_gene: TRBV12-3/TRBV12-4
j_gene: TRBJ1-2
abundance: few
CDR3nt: TGTGCCAGCAGCTTTGCCCCGGGGACAGCTGCGGTGGATGGCTACACCTTC
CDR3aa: CASSFAPGTAAVDGYTF

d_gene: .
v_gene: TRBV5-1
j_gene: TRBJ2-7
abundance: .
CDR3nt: TGCGCCAGCAGCGCGGGCCAACAATCCTACGAGCAGTACTTC
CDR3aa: CASSAGQQSYEQYF

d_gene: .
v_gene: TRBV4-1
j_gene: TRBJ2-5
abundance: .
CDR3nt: TGCGCCAGCAGCCAAGTCACGGGGGGCTTAAACCAAGAGACCCAGTACTTC
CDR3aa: CASSQVTGGLNQETQYF

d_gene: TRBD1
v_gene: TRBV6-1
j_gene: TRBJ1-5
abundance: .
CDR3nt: TGTGCCAGCAAGTGGACAGGGGAGAATCAGCCCCAGCATTTT
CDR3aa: CASKWTGENQPQHF

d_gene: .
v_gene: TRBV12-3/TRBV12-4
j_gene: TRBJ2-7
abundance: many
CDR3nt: TGTGCCAGCACCAGGGGCCAACTGGACGAGCAGTACTTC
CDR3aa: CASTRGQLDEQYF

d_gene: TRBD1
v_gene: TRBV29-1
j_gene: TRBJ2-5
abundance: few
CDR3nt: TGCAGCGTAAAGAGGGGGACAGGGGTTCGAGAGACCCAGTACTTC
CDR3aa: CSVKRGTGVRETQYF

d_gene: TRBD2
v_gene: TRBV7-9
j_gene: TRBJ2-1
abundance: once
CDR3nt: TGTGCCAGCAGCTATAGACGGGGGGGCCTGATCAATGAGCAGTTCTTC
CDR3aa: CASSYRRGGLINEQFF

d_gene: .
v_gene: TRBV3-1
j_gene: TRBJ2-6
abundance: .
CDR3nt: TGTGCCAGCAGCCTAAGAGGGGGAGCTGGGGCCAACGTCCTGACTTTC
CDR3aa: CASSLRGGAGANVLTF

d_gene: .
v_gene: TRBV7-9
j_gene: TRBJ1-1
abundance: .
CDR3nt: TGTGCCAGCAGCTCCTGGGGGGGGACCACTGAAGCTTTCTTT
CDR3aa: CASSSWGGTTEAFF

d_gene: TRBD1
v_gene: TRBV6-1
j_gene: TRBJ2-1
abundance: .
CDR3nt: TGTGCCGGCGCTACCGGGACAGGGCCACGAGAGCAGTTCTTC
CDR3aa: CAGATGTGPREQFF